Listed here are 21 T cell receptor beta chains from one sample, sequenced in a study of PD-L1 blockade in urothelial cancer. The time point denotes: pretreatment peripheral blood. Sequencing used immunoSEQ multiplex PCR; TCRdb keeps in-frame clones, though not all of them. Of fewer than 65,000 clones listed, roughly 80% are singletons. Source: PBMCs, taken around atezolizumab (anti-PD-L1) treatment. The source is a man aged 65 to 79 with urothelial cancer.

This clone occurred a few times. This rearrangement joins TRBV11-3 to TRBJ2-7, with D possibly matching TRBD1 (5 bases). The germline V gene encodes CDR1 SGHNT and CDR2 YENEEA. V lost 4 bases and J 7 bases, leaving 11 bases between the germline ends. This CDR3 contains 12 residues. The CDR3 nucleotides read TGTGCCAGCAGCTCCAGGGTCGGGGAGCAGTACTTC. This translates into CASSSRVGEQYF.

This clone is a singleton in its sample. Here the CDR3 reads CASSRGGGYGYTF. CDR3 bases: TGTGCCAGCAGTAGGGGAGGGGGCTATGGCTACACCTTC. V gene TRBV2 combines with J gene TRBJ1-2, with D possibly being TRBD1 (6 bases). Trimming took off 5 bases at V and 4 bases at J, with 11 bases between the two ends. Per the germline V gene, CDR1 is SNHLY and CDR2 is FYNNEI. There are 13 residues in the CDR3.

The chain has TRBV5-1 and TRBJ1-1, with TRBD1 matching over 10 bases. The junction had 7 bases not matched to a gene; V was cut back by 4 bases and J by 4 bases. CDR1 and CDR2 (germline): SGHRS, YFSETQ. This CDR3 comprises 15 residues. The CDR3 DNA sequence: TGCGCCAGCAGCCCGCTTCGGACAGGGGGCACTGAAGCTTTCTTT. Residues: CASSPLRTGGTEAFF.

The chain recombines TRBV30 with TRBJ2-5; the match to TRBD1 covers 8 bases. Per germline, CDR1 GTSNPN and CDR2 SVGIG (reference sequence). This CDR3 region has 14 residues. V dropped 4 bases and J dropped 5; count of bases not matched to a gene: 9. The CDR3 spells CAWTRGQAGETQYF. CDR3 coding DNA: TGTGCCTGGACAAGGGGACAGGCTGGGGAGACCCAGTACTTC.

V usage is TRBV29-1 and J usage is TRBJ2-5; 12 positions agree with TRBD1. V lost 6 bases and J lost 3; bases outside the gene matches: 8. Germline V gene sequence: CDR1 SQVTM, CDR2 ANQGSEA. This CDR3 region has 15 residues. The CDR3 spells CSVTGTGGKKETQYF. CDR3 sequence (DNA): TGCAGCGTAACCGGGACAGGGGGCAAAAAAGAGACCCAGTACTTC. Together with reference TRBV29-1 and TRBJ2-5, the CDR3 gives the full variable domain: SAVISQKPSRDICQRGTSLTIQCQVDSQVTMMFWYRQQPGQSLTLIATANQGSEATYESGFVIDKFPISRPNLTFSTLTVSNMSPEDSSIYLCSVTGTGGKKETQYFGPGTRLLVL.

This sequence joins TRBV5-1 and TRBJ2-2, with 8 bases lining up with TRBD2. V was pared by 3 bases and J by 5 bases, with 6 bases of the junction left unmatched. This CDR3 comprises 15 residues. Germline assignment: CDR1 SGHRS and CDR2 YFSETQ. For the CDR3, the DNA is TGCGCCAGCAGCTATAGCGGGATGGATACCGGGGAGCTGTTTTTT. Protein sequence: CASSYSGMDTGELFF.

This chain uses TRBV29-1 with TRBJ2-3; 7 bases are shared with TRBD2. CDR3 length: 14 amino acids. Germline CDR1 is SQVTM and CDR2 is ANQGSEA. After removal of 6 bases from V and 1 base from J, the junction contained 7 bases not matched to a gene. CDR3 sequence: CSVQSSGGTDTQYF. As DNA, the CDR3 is TGCAGCGTCCAATCTAGCGGTGGCACAGATACGCAGTATTTT.

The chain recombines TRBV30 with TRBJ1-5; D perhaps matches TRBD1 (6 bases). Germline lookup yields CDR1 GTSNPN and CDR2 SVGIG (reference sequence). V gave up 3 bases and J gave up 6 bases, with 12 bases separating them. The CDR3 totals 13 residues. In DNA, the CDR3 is TGTGCCTGGAGCGGCAGGGGAAGTCAGCCCCAGCATTTT. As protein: CAWSGRGSQPQHF.

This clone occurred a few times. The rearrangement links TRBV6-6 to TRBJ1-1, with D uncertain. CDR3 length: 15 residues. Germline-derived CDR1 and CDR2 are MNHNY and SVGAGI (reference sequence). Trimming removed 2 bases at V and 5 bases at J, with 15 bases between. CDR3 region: CASSYHSRGTTEAFF. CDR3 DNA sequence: TGTGCCAGCAGTTACCACTCCAGAGGCACGACTGAAGCTTTCTTT.

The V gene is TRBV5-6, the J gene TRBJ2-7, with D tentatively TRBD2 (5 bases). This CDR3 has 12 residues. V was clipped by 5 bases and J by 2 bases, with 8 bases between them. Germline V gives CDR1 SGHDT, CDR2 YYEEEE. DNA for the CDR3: TGTGCCAGCAGTGGAGGAACCTACGAGCAGTACTTC. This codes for CASSGGTYEQYF.

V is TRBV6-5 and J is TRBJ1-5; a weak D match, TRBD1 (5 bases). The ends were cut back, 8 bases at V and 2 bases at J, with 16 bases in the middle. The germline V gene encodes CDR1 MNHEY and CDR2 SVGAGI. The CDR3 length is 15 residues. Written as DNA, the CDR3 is TGTGCCAGCGCGCGGGGGTTTGAGGGCAATCAGCCCCAGCATTTT. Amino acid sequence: CASARGFEGNQPQHF.

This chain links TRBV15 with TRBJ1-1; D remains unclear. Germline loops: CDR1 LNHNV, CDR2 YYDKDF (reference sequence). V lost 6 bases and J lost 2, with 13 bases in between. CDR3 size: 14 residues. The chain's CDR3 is CATSPGNINTEAFF. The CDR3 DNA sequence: TGTGCCACCAGTCCGGGAAATATAAACACTGAAGCTTTCTTT.

The DNA of the CDR3 is TGTGCCAGCAGCTCCCGACCCCGAGGGTACTATGGCTACACCTTC. Amino acids: CASSSRPRGYYGYTF. This rearrangement joins TRBV12-1 to TRBJ1-2. TRBV12-1 is a pseudogene segment. The CDR3 spans 15 residues.

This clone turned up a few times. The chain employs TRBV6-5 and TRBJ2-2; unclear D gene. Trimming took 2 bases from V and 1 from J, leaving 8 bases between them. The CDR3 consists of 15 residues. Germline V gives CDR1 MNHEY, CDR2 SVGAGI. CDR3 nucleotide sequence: TGTGCCAGCAGTTACGTTTCACAGAACACCGGGGAGCTGTTTTTT. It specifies CASSYVSQNTGELFF.

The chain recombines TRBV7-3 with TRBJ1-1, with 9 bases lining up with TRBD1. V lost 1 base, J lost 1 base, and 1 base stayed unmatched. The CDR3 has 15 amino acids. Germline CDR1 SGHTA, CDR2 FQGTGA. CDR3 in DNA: TGTGCCAGCAGCTTAAAGGGACAGGGGAACACTGAAGCTTTCTTT. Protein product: CASSLKGQGNTEAFF.

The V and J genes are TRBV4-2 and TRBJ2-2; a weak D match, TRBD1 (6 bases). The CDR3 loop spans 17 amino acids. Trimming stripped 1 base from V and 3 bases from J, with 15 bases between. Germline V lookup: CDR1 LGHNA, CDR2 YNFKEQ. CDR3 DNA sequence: TGTGCCAGCAGCCAAGGACAGGCCCCCGCGGACACCGGGGAGCTGTTTTTT. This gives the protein CASSQGQAPADTGELFF.

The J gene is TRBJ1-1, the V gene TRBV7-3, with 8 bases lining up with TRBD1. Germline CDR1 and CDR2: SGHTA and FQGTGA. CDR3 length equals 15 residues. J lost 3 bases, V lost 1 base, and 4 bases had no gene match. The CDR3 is CASSLSADRDTEAFF. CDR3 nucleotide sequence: TGTGCCAGCAGCTTAAGCGCGGACAGGGACACTGAAGCTTTCTTT.

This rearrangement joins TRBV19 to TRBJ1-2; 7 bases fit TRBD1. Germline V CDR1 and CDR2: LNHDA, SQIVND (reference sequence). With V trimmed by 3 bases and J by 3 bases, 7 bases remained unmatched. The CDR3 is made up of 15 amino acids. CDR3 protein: CASSIDRVGYYGYTF. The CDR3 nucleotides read TGTGCCAGTAGTATCGACAGGGTGGGGTACTATGGCTACACCTTC. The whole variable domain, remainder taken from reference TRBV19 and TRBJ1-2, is DGGITQSPKYLFRKEGQNVTLSCEQNLNHDAMYWYRQDPGQGLRLIYYSQIVNDFQKGDIAEGYSVSREKKESFPLTVTSAQKNPTAFYLCASSIDRVGYYGYTFGSGTRLTVV.

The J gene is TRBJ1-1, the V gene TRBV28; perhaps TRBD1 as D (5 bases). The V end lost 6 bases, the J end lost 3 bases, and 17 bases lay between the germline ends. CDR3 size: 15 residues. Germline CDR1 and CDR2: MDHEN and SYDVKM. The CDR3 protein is CASSQQGAKDTEAFF. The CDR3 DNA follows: TGTGCCAGCAGCCAGCAAGGGGCGAAGGACACTGAAGCTTTCTTT.

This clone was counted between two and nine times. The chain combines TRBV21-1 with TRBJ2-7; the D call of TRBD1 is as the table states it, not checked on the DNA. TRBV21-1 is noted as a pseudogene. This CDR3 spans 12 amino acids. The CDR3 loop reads CASRLDIIEQYF. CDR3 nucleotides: TGTGCCAGCCGCTTGGACATCATCGAGCAGTACTTC.

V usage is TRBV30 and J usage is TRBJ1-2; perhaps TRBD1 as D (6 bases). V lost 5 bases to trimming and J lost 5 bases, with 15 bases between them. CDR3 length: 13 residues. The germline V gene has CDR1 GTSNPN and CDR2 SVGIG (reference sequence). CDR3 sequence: CAWHTGIGYGYTF. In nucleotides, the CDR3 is TGTGCCTGGCACACAGGGATAGGATATGGCTACACCTTC. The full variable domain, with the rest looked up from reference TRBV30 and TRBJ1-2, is SQTIHQWPATLVQPVGSPLSLECTVEGTSNPNLYWYRQAAGRGLQLLFYSVGIGQISSEVPQNLSASRPQDRQFILSSKKLLLSDSGFYLCAWHTGIGYGYTFGSGTRLTVV.